The clone carrying this T cell receptor (beta chain) was picked up a small number of times. Antigen unknown. This entry is derived from a study of pediatric ulcerative colitis. Overall study context: Ulcerative colitis patients had pancolitis or left-sided colitis, with confirming histology. The study, taken as a whole, reports: Two rectal CDR3 clonotypes occurred in all ulcerative colitis patients. Rectal repertoires separated controls, mild-moderate and acute severe colitis. Blood-rectal clonal overlap within each person was significantly higher in ulcerative colitis patients than controls.

This table comes from immunoSEQ multiplex PCR, and its TCRdb copy is limited to in-frame clones, with some not included. Altogether tens of thousands of clones are present, almost 85% being singletons, with the ten largest covering over 3.5%. CDR1 is SGHRS and CDR2 is YFSETQ in the germline V gene. This CDR3 region has 12 residues. Trimming removed 7 bases at V and 3 bases at J, with 10 bases between. Sequencing was done on a sample of blood. The chain links TRBV5-1 to TRBJ1-2, with D possibly TRBD1 on 6 matching bases. This TCR derives from a boy younger than 18 with severe ulcerative colitis. The CDR3 sequence: CASSRTDYGYTF. The CDR3 region has the DNA TGCGCCAGCTCGAGGACAGACTATGGCTACACCTTC.